Following are 23 T cell receptor beta chains from one sample sequenced in a study of blood T cell repertoires in COVID-19. The assay was immunoSEQ multiplex PCR, and TCRdb's table has in-frame clones only and misses some. This sample carries 100,000 to 150,000 clones, roughly 88% of them seen once, and the ten largest clones take about 7.3%. Sequenced material: peripheral blood. Source of these receptors: a man aged 50-60 years with acute or convalescent COVID-19.

The chain employs TRBV7-9 and TRBJ2-3; 14 bases align to TRBD2. The CDR3 spans 18 residues. The V segment lost 5 bases and the J segment 4 bases; nucleotides outside the gene matches: 11. Germline assignment: CDR1 SEHNR and CDR2 FQNEAQ (reference sequence). The CDR3 spells CASSGMGTSGSSADTQYF. Here the CDR3 DNA reads TGTGCCAGCAGCGGTATGGGGACTAGCGGGAGTTCCGCAGATACGCAGTATTTT.

The sample holds a few counts of this clone. This chain links TRBV7-9 with TRBJ1-2, with TRBD1 identical over 8 bases. The CDR3 totals 15 residues. Germline assignment: CDR1 SEHNR and CDR2 FQNEAQ (reference sequence). With V trimmed by 3 bases and J by 7 bases, 10 bases remained unmatched. The CDR3 here is CASSFGQGGFVGYTF. CDR3 coding DNA: TGTGCCAGCAGCTTTGGACAGGGAGGTTTTGTTGGCTACACCTTC.

V and J are TRBV5-1 and TRBJ2-7; 8 bases fit TRBD2. CDR1 is SGHRS and CDR2 is YFSETQ in the germline V gene. Trimming at V came to 4 bases and at J to 10 bases, leaving 10 bases not matched to a gene. The CDR3 is made up of 13 amino acids. The CDR3 region is CASSGASGRPQYF. In DNA form, the CDR3 reads TGCGCCAGCAGCGGGGCCAGCGGGAGACCTCAGTACTTC.

This sequence joins TRBV5-5 and TRBJ1-1; D remains unclear. Looked up from germline, CDR1 is SGHKS and CDR2 is YYEKEE (reference sequence). Trimming shortened V by 2 bases and J by 5 bases, and 16 bases separated the two germline ends. The CDR3 extends over 15 amino acids. This chain's CDR3 is CASSFAGGTGTEAFF. The CDR3 nucleotides read TGTGCCAGCAGCTTTGCAGGAGGAACGGGGACTGAAGCTTTCTTT.

This clone was picked up one time. The chain carries TRBV7-6 and TRBJ1-6; TRBD1 matches 8 bases. This CDR3 is 19 amino acids long. CDR1 SGHVS and CDR2 FNYEAQ come from the germline V gene. V lost 3 bases, J lost 2 bases, and 12 bases stayed unmatched. The CDR3 DNA reads TGTGCCAGCAGCTTGGAAACTTCAGGGGGCAGTCCCTATAATTCACCCCTCCACTTT. Its protein product is CASSLETSGGSPYNSPLHF.

The CDR3 reads CASSLRPSSTDTQYF. As DNA, the CDR3 is TGTGCCAGCAGCTTGAGGCCCTCTAGCACAGATACGCAGTATTTT. The rearrangement joins TRBV7-2 to TRBJ2-3; D not resolved. Trimming stripped 3 bases from V and 0 bases from J, with 10 bases between. This CDR3 is built from 15 residues. Germline CDR1 is SGHTA and CDR2 is FQGNSA.

The chain combines TRBV11-2 with TRBJ2-3, with 8 positions matching TRBD2. This CDR3 region has 15 residues. In germline, CDR1 is SGHAT, CDR2 FQNNGV. The trim removed 2 bases at V and 1 base at J, leaving 2 bases unmatched. The CDR3: CASSLRAGGTDTQYF. CDR3 in DNA: TGTGCCAGCAGCTTAAGAGCGGGAGGCACAGATACGCAGTATTTT.

The chain combines TRBV5-1 with TRBJ1-1; D is perhaps TRBD1 (5 bases). CDR3 length: 14 amino acids. Germline V lookup: CDR1 SGHRS, CDR2 YFSETQ. Trimming removed 0 bases from V and 0 bases from J, with 6 bases in between. DNA of the CDR3: TGCGCCAGCAGCTTGGAGGGGTTGAACACTGAAGCTTTCTTT. Translation gives CASSLEGLNTEAFF. Complete variable domain (other parts from reference TRBV5-1 and TRBJ1-1): KAGVTQTPRYLIKTRGQQVTLSCSPISGHRSVSWYQQTPGQGLQFLFEYFSETQRNKGNFPGRFSGRQFSNSRSEMNVSTLELGDSALYLCASSLEGLNTEAFFGQGTRLTVV.

This clone was seen a few times. The CDR3 DNA reads TGTGCCAGTAGTATGGGGCGGAGCCTTAGCAATCAGCCCCAGCATTTT. Its protein product is CASSMGRSLSNQPQHF. The rearrangement joins TRBV19 to TRBJ1-5; a possible D gene is TRBD1 (5 bases). This CDR3 comprises 16 residues. The germline gives CDR1 LNHDA, CDR2 SQIVND (reference sequence). V gave up 3 bases and J gave up 0 bases, with 12 bases separating them. Filled out from reference TRBV19 and TRBJ1-5, the complete variable domain reads DGGITQSPKYLFRKEGQNVTLSCEQNLNHDAMYWYRQDPGQGLRLIYYSQIVNDFQKGDIAEGYSVSREKKESFPLTVTSAQKNPTAFYLCASSMGRSLSNQPQHFGDGTRLSIL.

This clone occurred a few times. One end of the junction fails to match germline, which may point to a read error. This chain links TRBV9 with TRBJ2-2, with a tentative D call TRBD2 (6 bases). The CDR3 extends over 17 amino acids. The germline V gene has CDR1 SGDLS and CDR2 YYNGEE. The CDR3: CASSVTPGLAKTGELFF. DNA for the CDR3: TGTGCCAGCAGCGTAACCCCAGGGCTAGCGAAAACCGGGGAGCTGTTTTTT.

The rearrangement joins TRBV5-1 to TRBJ1-6; D remains unclear. CDR1 and CDR2 (germline): SGHRS, YFSETQ. Trimming pared 7 bases from V and 7 bases from J, leaving 15 bases between. This CDR3 region has 14 residues. CDR3 coding DNA: TGCGCCAGCTCGGAGGTGGGAGGGAATTCACCCCTCCACTTT. Translated, it gives CASSEVGGNSPLHF.

The chain has TRBV30 and TRBJ1-5; D is unclear. With 1 base removed from V and 0 bases from J, the gap between germline ends came to 7 bases. CDR1 is GTSNPN, CDR2 SVGIG, per germline (reference sequence). This CDR3 spans 14 amino acids. This CDR3 reads CAWSGAVSNQPQHF. CDR3 sequence (DNA): TGTGCCTGGAGTGGGGCTGTTAGCAATCAGCCCCAGCATTTT.

The J gene is TRBJ1-2, the V gene TRBV5-6, with 8 nucleotides matching TRBD1. The germline V gene has CDR1 SGHDT and CDR2 YYEEEE. The CDR3 totals 15 residues. Trimming removed 3 bases from V and 5 bases from J; junction bases left unmatched: 9. CDR3 nucleotides: TGTGCCAGCAGCTCCTACGACAGGGGCCTTTATGGCTACACCTTC. Translation gives CASSSYDRGLYGYTF.

The sample holds one count of this clone. The V gene is TRBV6-4, the J gene TRBJ2-2; TRBD1 aligns across 7 bases. Trimming took 9 bases from V and 0 from J; bases not matched to a gene: 13. The CDR3 is made up of 17 amino acids. Germline CDR1 reads MRHNA; CDR2 reads SNTAGT. The CDR3 is CAREGTDRIANTGELFF. In DNA form, the CDR3 reads TGTGCCAGAGAAGGGACAGACAGAATCGCGAACACCGGGGAGCTGTTTTTT.

A few counts support this clone. The chain employs TRBV18 and TRBJ2-3; 7 nucleotides line up with TRBD1. From germline, CDR1 is KGHSH and CDR2 LQKENI. The trim removed 2 bases at V and 0 bases at J, leaving 17 bases unmatched. The CDR3 contains 20 residues. The CDR3 bases are TGTGCCAGCTCACCATACTTCTCCGGGACAGTGAGAATCAGCACAGATACGCAGTATTTT. This translates into CASSPYFSGTVRISTDTQYF.

The V gene is TRBV6-5, the J gene TRBJ2-1; TRBD1 might be the D (5 bases). The V end lost 4 bases, the J end lost 4 bases, and 14 bases lay between the germline ends. The CDR3 extends over 15 amino acids. CDR1 MNHEY and CDR2 SVGAGI come from the germline V gene. CDR3 nucleotide sequence: TGTGCCAGCAGTTCCCAGGGAAACCGGTACAATGAGCAGTTCTTC. Encoded protein: CASSSQGNRYNEQFF.

This clone has a single count. The gene calls are TRBV7-9 and TRBJ1-1; weak D call: TRBD1 (6 bases). Germline assignment: CDR1 SEHNR and CDR2 FQNEAQ (reference sequence). Deletions cut 5 bases from V and 3 bases from J, with 10 bases between. The CDR3 runs 13 residues. CDR3 region: CASSPRQDTEAFF. In nucleotides, the CDR3 is TGTGCCAGCAGCCCCCGACAGGACACTGAAGCTTTCTTT.

Of note for this clone: Distinct nucleotide sequences in the sample also encode this CDR3. This chain joins TRBV10-2 and TRBJ2-7; 7 bases are shared with TRBD2. The CDR3 has 14 residues. CDR1 and CDR2 (germline): WSHSY, SAAADI. V lost 0 bases and J lost 2; bases outside the gene matches: 1. This chain's CDR3 is CASSESGGTYEQYF. The CDR3 region has the DNA TGCGCCAGCAGTGAGTCGGGGGGGACCTACGAGCAGTACTTC.

This clone was observed once. The V and J genes are TRBV27 and TRBJ2-1; 7 nucleotides match TRBD2. V lost 0 bases and J lost 5; bases outside the gene matches: 4. Germline assignment: CDR1 MNHEY and CDR2 SMNVEV (reference sequence). The length of the CDR3 is 15 residues. The CDR3 DNA reads as TGTGCCAGCAGTTTATCGGCGGGGGTGCACAATGAGCAGTTCTTC. Protein: CASSLSAGVHNEQFF.

Regarding this clone: Other nucleotide sequences in the sample specify the same CDR3. The chain is built from TRBV5-1 and TRBJ2-1, with a tentative D call TRBD1 (5 bases). V lost 4 bases, J lost 0 bases, and 8 bases lay in between. The CDR3 is 14 amino acids. Germline loops: CDR1 SGHRS, CDR2 YFSETQ. This chain's CDR3 is CASSLDSSYNEQFF. The CDR3 coding sequence is TGCGCCAGCAGCCTTGACAGCTCCTACAATGAGCAGTTCTTC.

The sample holds a few counts of this clone. DNA for the CDR3: TGCGCCAGCAGCCGTAACCTAGAGGGAGATACGCAGTATTTT. This encodes CASSRNLEGDTQYF. The J gene is TRBJ2-3, the V gene TRBV4-1; tentative D call: TRBD2 (5 bases). V lost 4 bases and J lost 5, with 13 bases in between. CDR1 MGHRA and CDR2 YSYEKL come from the germline V gene. This CDR3 is 14 amino acids long.

This chain joins TRBV5-6 and TRBJ2-7, with D perhaps matching TRBD2 (6 bases). CDR1 is SGHDT, CDR2 YYEEEE, per germline. V lost 0 bases to trimming and J lost 3 bases, with 13 bases between them. The CDR3 runs to 15 residues. CDR3 nucleotides: TGTGCCAGCAGCTTGGATTACCCCGGGGGCTACGAGCAGTACTTC. Its protein product is CASSLDYPGGYEQYF.

V usage is TRBV3-1 (or the pseudogene TRBV3-2) and J usage is TRBJ1-1; perhaps TRBD1 as D (5 bases). Germline CDR1 and CDR2: LGHDT and YNNKEL (reference sequence). With 1 base removed from V and 1 base from J, the gap between germline ends came to 10 bases. The CDR3 covers 15 residues. CDR3 amino acids: CASSQGWGGNTEAFF. The DNA for the CDR3 is TGTGCCAGCAGCCAAGGCTGGGGGGGGAACACTGAAGCTTTCTTT.